Below, 21 T cell receptor beta chains from the same sample are listed, as sequenced in a study of T cells in Graves' hyperthyroidism and ophthalmopathy. The investigators amplified TCR beta CDR3 regions from RNA transcripts. When the TCR CDR3 underwent first-round RT-PCR, the HTBI primer set was used. One entry per CDR3 protein results from TCRdb running MiXCR on the multiplex PCR reads. The table lists hundreds of thousands of distinct CDR3 sequences, around 39% of them singletons. Specimen: blood. These receptors all come from a man aged 18 to 30 with Graves' hyperthyroidism.

This clonotype occurred a few times. The J gene is TRBJ1-5, the V gene TRBV20-1; D unclear. The CDR3 spans 15 residues. Germline V gene lookup returns CDR1 DFQATT and CDR2 SNEGSKA (reference sequence). V gave up 2 bases and J gave up 0 bases, with 11 bases separating them. The CDR3 is CSARSPGNSNQPQHF. The CDR3 nucleotides are TGCAGTGCTAGAAGTCCAGGCAATAGCAATCAGCCCCAGCATTTT.

The chain combines TRBV29-1 with TRBJ2-5; D is possibly TRBD1 or TRBD2 (5 bases each). V lost 5 bases and J lost 5, with 15 bases in between. Germline V gene data show CDR1 as SQVTM and CDR2 as ANQGSEA. This CDR3 has 13 residues. This chain's CDR3 is CSVSGTVPETQYF. CDR3 bases: TGCAGCGTTTCCGGGACGGTTCCTGAGACCCAGTACTTC.

This sequence joins TRBV20-1 and TRBJ2-7; 9 nucleotides agree with TRBD2. The CDR3 loop spans 14 amino acids. Unmatched junction bases numbered 6, after V lost 3 bases and J lost 3 bases. Germline V gene sequence: CDR1 DFQATT, CDR2 SNEGSKA (reference sequence). CDR3 region: CSARGPSGNYEQYF. The CDR3 DNA reads as TGCAGTGCTAGGGGTCCTAGCGGGAACTACGAGCAGTACTTC.

Many counts were recorded for this clonotype. In DNA form, the CDR3 reads TGTGCCAGTAGTATCACAGCCATGAACACTGAAGCTTTCTTT. Amino acids: CASSITAMNTEAFF. The chain has TRBV19 and TRBJ1-1; the D is unclear. Trimming cost V 3 bases and J 0 bases, with 8 bases left between them. This CDR3 has 14 residues. Germline assignment: CDR1 LNHDA and CDR2 SQIVND (reference sequence).

V usage is TRBV7-9 and J usage is TRBJ2-7; possible D gene TRBD1, 6 bases. The CDR3 consists of 13 residues. V lost 8 bases to trimming and J lost 6 bases, with 17 bases between them. Germline assignment: CDR1 SEHNR and CDR2 FQNEAQ (reference sequence). The CDR3 DNA sequence: TGTGCCAGCTCCGGGGCAGGGGCCTTCGAGCAGTACTTC. Translation gives CASSGAGAFEQYF.

Regarding this clonotype: A single base separates this from a much larger clone, so it may be a read error. This chain connects TRBV7-2 to TRBJ1-5; D perhaps matches TRBD1 (5 bases). The CDR3 spans 17 residues. The germline V gene has CDR1 SGHTA and CDR2 FQGNSA. V shed 0 bases and J shed 2 bases, with 14 bases lying between them. The CDR3 region is CASSLAGAGSGNQPQHF. Here the CDR3 DNA reads TGTGCCAGCAGCTTAGCAGGGGCGGGATCGGGCAATCAGCCCCAGCATTTT.

V is TRBV5-4 and J is TRBJ2-6; TRBD2 is a possible D gene (7 bases). The V and J ends lost 10 bases and 0 bases respectively, with 20 bases between them. The CDR3 consists of 17 residues. The germline V gene has CDR1 SGHNT and CDR2 YYREEE (reference sequence). CDR3 in amino acids: CASAGQLPDSGANVLTF. The CDR3 nucleotides read TGTGCCTCAGCGGGACAACTCCCCGACTCTGGGGCCAACGTCCTGACTTTC. Complete variable domain (other parts from reference TRBV5-4 and TRBJ2-6): ETGVTQSPTHLIKTRGQQVTLRCSSQSGHNTVSWYQQALGQGPQFIFQYYREEENGRGNFPPRFSGLQFPNYSSELNVNALELDDSALYLCASAGQLPDSGANVLTFGAGSRLTVL.

Worth noting for this clonotype: Just one base apart from a much larger clone, this may be a read error. The chain carries TRBV4-2 and TRBJ1-2; D is undetermined. V was trimmed by 4 bases and J by 2 bases, leaving 8 bases between them. Germline CDR1 reads LGHNA; CDR2 reads YNFKEQ. This CDR3 comprises 13 residues. The DNA for the CDR3 is TGTGCCAGCAGCCGAGAACGCAACTATGGCTACACCTTC. Translating gives CASSRERNYGYTF.

This clonotype was detected once. It may be a read error: a sequence one base away is much more abundant. The gene calls are TRBV20-1 and TRBJ2-5, with D possibly being TRBD2 (5 bases). The V gene's germline CDR1 is DFQATT and CDR2 SNEGSKA (reference sequence). V was pared by 5 bases and J by 6 bases, with 16 bases between. This CDR3 spans 13 amino acids. CDR3 in DNA: TGCAGTGCTCTTAGCGTCGGTGACCAGACCCAGTACTTC. Amino acids: CSALSVGDQTQYF.

Turning to this clonotype: The conserved phenylalanine or tryptophan normally closing the CDR3 is absent here, so this likely arose from a read error. The limits of the CDR3 on the DNA are not certain, so only TCRdb's listed CDR3 is given. The chain links TRBV6-6 to TRBJ1-1. Germline V gives CDR1 MNHNY, CDR2 SVGAGI (reference sequence). The CDR3 is 8 amino acids in total, end residues counted. The CDR3 sequence: CASSYEPS.

This clonotype has ten or more counts. The rearrangement links TRBV25-1 to TRBJ1-1, with D uncertain. With 3 bases removed from V and 10 bases from J, the gap between germline ends came to 12 bases. This CDR3 is built from 12 residues. Germline V gives CDR1 MGHDK, CDR2 SYGVNS. The CDR3 loop is CASSDRRVGAFF. CDR3 DNA sequence: TGTGCCAGCAGTGATAGGAGGGTGGGAGCTTTCTTT.

This clonotype was counted many times. The rearrangement links TRBV2 to TRBJ2-7, with D perhaps being TRBD1 or TRBD2 (5 bases each). V lost 5 bases and J lost 3, with 14 bases in between. The V gene's germline CDR1 is SNHLY and CDR2 FYNNEI. The CDR3 spans 14 residues. CDR3 sequence (DNA): TGTGCCAGCAGTCCGGGACCCGCTGGCTACGAGCAGTACTTC. This sequence encodes CASSPGPAGYEQYF.

This clonotype was recorded at least ten times. V is TRBV9 and J is TRBJ1-1; maybe TRBD1 (5 bases). The V end was cut by 2 bases, the J end by 4 bases, with 9 bases between. Germline-derived CDR1 and CDR2 are SGDLS and YYNGEE. There are 13 residues in the CDR3. CDR3 protein: CASSVGLSTEAFF. The CDR3 DNA follows: TGTGCCAGCAGCGTGGGACTGAGCACTGAAGCTTTCTTT.

The chain employs TRBV14 and TRBJ1-2; TRBD1 matches 7 bases. With V trimmed by 5 bases and J by 5 bases, 8 bases remained unmatched. The CDR3 loop spans 14 amino acids. CDR1 and CDR2 (germline): SGHDN, FVKESK. The CDR3 spells CASSAPGQSYGYTF. The CDR3 DNA follows: TGTGCCAGCAGCGCACCGGGACAGTCATATGGCTACACCTTC.

In its sample, this clonotype was seen many times. V usage is TRBV12-3 or TRBV12-4 and J usage is TRBJ2-5; the D call may be TRBD1 or TRBD2 (5 bases each). The length of the CDR3 is 13 residues. Trimming removed 4 bases at V and 5 bases at J, with 11 bases between. The CDR3 sequence is CASSSGTGETQYF. CDR3 sequence (DNA): TGTGCCAGCAGTTCCGGGACCGGGGAGACCCAGTACTTC.

This sequence joins TRBV9 and TRBJ1-5, with no clear D. Germline CDR1 reads SGDLS; CDR2 reads YYNGEE. V shed 0 bases and J shed 11 bases, with 15 bases lying between them. This CDR3 comprises 14 residues. In DNA form, the CDR3 reads TGTGCCAGCAGCGTAGATAAGGGTGGAGAGACCCAGCATTTT. Translated: CASSVDKGGETQHF.

This clonotype has just one count. The rearrangement links TRBV9 to TRBJ2-6; D ambiguous. The CDR3 spans 14 residues. CDR1 and CDR2 (germline): SGDLS, YYNGEE. V lost 0 bases and J 4 bases, leaving 5 bases between the germline ends. CDR3 loop: CASSVEPGANVLTF. In DNA form, the CDR3 reads TGTGCCAGCAGCGTAGAGCCAGGGGCCAACGTCCTGACTTTC. Full variable domain (rest looked up from reference TRBV9 and TRBJ2-6): DSGVTQTPKHLITATGQRVTLRCSPRSGDLSVYWYQQSLDQGLQFLIQYYNGEERAKGNILERFSAQQFPDLHSELNLSSLELGDSALYFCASSVEPGANVLTFGAGSRLTVL.

This clonotype was counted ten times or more. The chain recombines TRBV7-9 with TRBJ1-3; no clear D. The CDR3 covers 15 residues. Trimming cost V 4 bases and J 9 bases, with 19 bases left between them. Germline loops: CDR1 SEHNR, CDR2 FQNEAQ (reference sequence). The chain's CDR3 is CASSSYRARPRTIYF. DNA for the CDR3: TGTGCCAGCAGCTCCTACCGGGCCCGACCCCGCACCATATATTTT.

The table lists this clonotype with many counts. This rearrangement joins TRBV7-9 to TRBJ2-5; D remains ambiguous. V gave up 5 bases and J gave up 1 base, with 8 bases separating them. This CDR3 is 13 amino acids long. Germline values: CDR1 SEHNR, CDR2 FQNEAQ (reference sequence). The CDR3 loop is CASSGRTQETQYF. CDR3 nucleotide sequence: TGTGCCAGCAGCGGACGGACCCAAGAGACCCAGTACTTC.

This clonotype was found many times. This chain links TRBV24-1 with TRBJ2-5; tentatively, D is TRBD1 (5 bases). CDR1 is KGHDR and CDR2 is SFDVKD in the germline V gene. Trimming pared 4 bases from V and 5 bases from J, leaving 10 bases between. This CDR3 contains 13 residues. DNA of the CDR3: TGTGCCACCAGTGACGGACAAGGGGAGACCCAGTACTTC. It specifies CATSDGQGETQYF.

The J gene is TRBJ1-3, the V gene TRBV19; 7 nucleotides line up with TRBD1. Trimming removed 2 bases from V and 0 bases from J; junction bases left unmatched: 1. The CDR3 runs to 15 residues. Germline V gene sequence: CDR1 LNHDA, CDR2 SQIVND (reference sequence). The CDR3 here is CASSIRDSSGNTIYF. CDR3 nucleotides: TGTGCCAGTAGTATAAGGGACAGCTCTGGAAACACCATATATTTT. The full variable domain, completed using reference TRBV19 and TRBJ1-3, is DGGITQSPKYLFRKEGQNVTLSCEQNLNHDAMYWYRQDPGQGLRLIYYSQIVNDFQKGDIAEGYSVSREKKESFPLTVTSAQKNPTAFYLCASSIRDSSGNTIYFGEGSWLTVV.